The clone carrying this T cell receptor beta chain was counted ten times or more. Antigen specificity is unknown. Between the trimmed V and J ends, which lost 4 bases and 2 bases, there was a span of 26 bases. This CDR3 is built from 19 residues. RNA transcripts gave rise to amplified TCR beta CDR3 regions. Initially, a first-round RT-PCR of the TCR CDR3 employed the HTBI primer set. In TCRdb, the multiplex PCR reads were re-called with MiXCR into one record per CDR3 protein. Of roughly 650,000 distinct CDR3 sequences listed, approximately 15% are singletons. The sample belongs to a study of T cells in Graves' hyperthyroidism and ophthalmopathy. The study's findings and limits: Ophthalmopathy and stable hyperthyroidism were told apart by a 13 V-J model. Blood shared most expanded thyroid clonotypes above 0.001. A median approximately 6.5 months before onset, the model predicted ophthalmopathy.

The specimen sequenced was blood. V gene TRBV12-3 or TRBV12-4 combines with J gene TRBJ2-5, with TRBD2 as a possible D gene (6 bases). This clonotype was obtained from a woman in her thirties or forties with Graves' ophthalmopathy. CDR3 in amino acids: CASSSHPASTGVQQETQYF. CDR3 sequence (DNA): TGTGCCAGCAGTTCCCACCCAGCTTCCACGGGGGTGCAGCAAGAGACCCAGTACTTC.